The clone carrying this TCR beta chain was recorded a few times. What it recognizes is unknown. The data derive from a study of T cells after yellow fever vaccination. Whole-study results and caveats: Boosting was followed by the reappearance of most primary-vaccination clones (around 96% CD4, about 88% CD8).

TCRdb itself ran the 5' RACE reads through MiXCR, one entry per CDR3 protein. The data show some 550,000 distinct CDR3 sequences, about 19% seen once. The germline V gene has CDR1 SGHTA and CDR2 FQGNSA. This CDR3 has 12 residues. V lost 3 bases and J lost 6, with 9 bases in between. Sequencing used PBMCs, obtained 15 days after the yellow fever booster vaccination. The TCR was taken from a man aged 25-45 years who received the YFV17D yellow fever vaccine. This chain connects TRBV7-2 to TRBJ2-7; D not resolved. The CDR3 here is CASSFPVGEQYF. For the CDR3, the DNA is TGTGCCAGCAGCTTTCCAGTGGGCGAGCAGTACTTC.